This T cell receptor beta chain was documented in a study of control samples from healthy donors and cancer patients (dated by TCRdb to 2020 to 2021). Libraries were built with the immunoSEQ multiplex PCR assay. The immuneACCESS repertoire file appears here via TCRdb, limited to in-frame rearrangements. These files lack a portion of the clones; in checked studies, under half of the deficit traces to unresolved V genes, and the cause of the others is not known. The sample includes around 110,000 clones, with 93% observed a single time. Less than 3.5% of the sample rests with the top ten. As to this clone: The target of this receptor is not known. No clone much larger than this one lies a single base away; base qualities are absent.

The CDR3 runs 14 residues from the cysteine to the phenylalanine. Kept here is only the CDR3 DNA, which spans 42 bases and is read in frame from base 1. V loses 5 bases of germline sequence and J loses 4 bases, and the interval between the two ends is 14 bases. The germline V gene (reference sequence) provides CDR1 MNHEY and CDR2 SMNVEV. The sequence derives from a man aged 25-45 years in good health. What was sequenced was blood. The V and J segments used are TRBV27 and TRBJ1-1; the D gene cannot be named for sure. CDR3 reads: CASSPKGSGTEAFF. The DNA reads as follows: TGTGCCAGCAGTCCTAAGGGTTCGGGCACTGAAGCTTTCTTT.